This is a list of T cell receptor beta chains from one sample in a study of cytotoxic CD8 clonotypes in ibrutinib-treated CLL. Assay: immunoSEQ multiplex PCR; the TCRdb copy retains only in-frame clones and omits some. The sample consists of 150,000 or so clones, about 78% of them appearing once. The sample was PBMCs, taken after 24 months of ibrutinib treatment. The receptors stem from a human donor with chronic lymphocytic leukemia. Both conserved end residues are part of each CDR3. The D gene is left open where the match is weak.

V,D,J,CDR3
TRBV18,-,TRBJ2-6,CASSSDSPSGANVLTF
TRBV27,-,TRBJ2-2,CASSQITGELFF
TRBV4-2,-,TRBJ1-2,CASSQEVAKGATDGYTF
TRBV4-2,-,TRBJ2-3,CASSQGSLSTDTQYF
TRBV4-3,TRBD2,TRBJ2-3,CASSPGGGGTDTQYF
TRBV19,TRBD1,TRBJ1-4,CASSALDRVRDEKLFF
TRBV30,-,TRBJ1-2,CAWAPGLGNYGYTF
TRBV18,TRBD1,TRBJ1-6,CASSTGQGANSPLHF
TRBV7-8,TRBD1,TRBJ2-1,CASSKRTGNEQFF
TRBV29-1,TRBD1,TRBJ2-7,CSATGQGFYEQYF
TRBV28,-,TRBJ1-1,CASSPSTGTEAFF
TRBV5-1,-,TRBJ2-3,CASSLGGGPWGDTQYF
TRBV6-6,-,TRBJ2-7,CASSYRGGYEQYF
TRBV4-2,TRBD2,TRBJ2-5,CASSPGSGGGTQYF
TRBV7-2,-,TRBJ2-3,CASSPTIDTQYF
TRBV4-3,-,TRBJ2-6,CASSQYTPGTGANVLTF
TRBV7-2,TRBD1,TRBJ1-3,CASSLVQGMLNTIYF
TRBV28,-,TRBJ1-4,CASTPGPSGEKLFF
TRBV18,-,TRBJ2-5,CASSPFPQETQYF
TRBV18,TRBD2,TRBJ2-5,CASSPGTGGETQYF
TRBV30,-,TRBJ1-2,CAWSGGSAGYTF
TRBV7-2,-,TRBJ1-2,CASSLGAAFYGYTF
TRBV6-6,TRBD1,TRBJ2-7,CASSYPPDRAYEQYF
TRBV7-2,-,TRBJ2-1,CASSPGVAREQFF
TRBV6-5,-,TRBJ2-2,CASSLRTGELFF
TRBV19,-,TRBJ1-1,CASTYTGARLAEAFF
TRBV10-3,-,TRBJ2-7,CAIRGSSPYEQYF
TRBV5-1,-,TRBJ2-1,CASSLGGTSYNEQFF
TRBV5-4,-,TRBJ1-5,CASSFGGASPQHF
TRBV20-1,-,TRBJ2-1,CRGTNSKQFF
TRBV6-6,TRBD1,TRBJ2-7,CASSVGTGRGYEQYF
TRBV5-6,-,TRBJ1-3,CASSPLVASGNTIYF
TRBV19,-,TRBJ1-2,CASSSDRRWGYTF
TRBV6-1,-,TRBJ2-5,CASRGGGQETQYF
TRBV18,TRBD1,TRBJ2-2,CASSRSGTVGTGELFF
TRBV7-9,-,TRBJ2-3,CASSLVGGLTDTQYF
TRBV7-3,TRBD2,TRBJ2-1,CASSSERGHLTEQFF
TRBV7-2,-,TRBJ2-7,CASSFKGRSEQYF
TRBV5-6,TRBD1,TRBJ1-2,CASSAGQGYGYTF
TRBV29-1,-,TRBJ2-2,CSGGRGSGELFF
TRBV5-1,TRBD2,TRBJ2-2,CASSLGGSGTGELFF
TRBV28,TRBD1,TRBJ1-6,CASTRTGLNSPLHF
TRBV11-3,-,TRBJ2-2,CASSLQVGTGELFF
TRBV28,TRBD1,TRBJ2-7,CASRPGTGFSYEQYF
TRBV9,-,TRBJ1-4,CASTPGGGSEKLFF
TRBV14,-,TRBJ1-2,CASSHSGTHAGYTF
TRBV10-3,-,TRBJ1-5,CAISESGVPQHF
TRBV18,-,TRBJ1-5,CASSRLGRSNQPQHF
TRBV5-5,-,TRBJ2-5,CASSTGGAGWETQYF
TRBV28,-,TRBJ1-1,CASSFPAGALGTEAFF
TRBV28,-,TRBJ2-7,CASSSPTYEQYF
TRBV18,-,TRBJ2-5,CASARGQETQYF
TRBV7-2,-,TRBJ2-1,CASSHRASAYNEQFF
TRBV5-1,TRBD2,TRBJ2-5,CASTTRGGETQYF
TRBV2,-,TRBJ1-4,CASSTDSEKLFF
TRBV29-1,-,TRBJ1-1,CSVERRQNTEAFF
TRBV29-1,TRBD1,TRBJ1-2,CSVEGADYGYTF